A single sample gave rise to the 14 T cell receptor beta chains below, sequenced in a study of cytomegalovirus exposure and HLA in healthy donors. 13 Jbeta primers and 60 Vbeta primers were used for the PCR. Clones were read by immunoSEQ multiplex PCR, and TCRdb kept only the in-frame ones, dropping some. The repertoire holds 130,000 or so clones, with about 61% as singletons. Source material: PBMCs. Every receptor here comes from a woman in her thirties or forties in good health and CMV-seronegative.

This chain joins TRBV2 and TRBJ1-2, with D possibly matching TRBD1 (6 bases). V gave up 6 bases and J gave up 8 bases, with 10 bases separating them. The CDR3 contains 11 residues. The germline gives CDR1 SNHLY, CDR2 FYNNEI. The CDR3 region has the DNA TGTGCCAGCAGAGTACAGGGAGGCTACACCTTC. This encodes CASRVQGGYTF. Full variable domain (outside the CDR3, taken from reference TRBV2 and TRBJ1-2): EPEVTQTPSHQVTQMGQEVILRCVPISNHLYFYWYRQILGQKVEFLVSFYNNEISEKSEIFDDQFSVERPDGSNFTLKIRSTKLEDSAMYFCASRVQGGYTFGSGTRLTVV.

CDR3 sequence (DNA): TGTGCCAGCAACCCGGGGGGAGGTTACACCGGGGAGCTGTTTTTT. It encodes CASNPGGGYTGELFF. This rearrangement joins TRBV7-9 to TRBJ2-2, with 7 bases fitting TRBD2. CDR3 length equals 15 residues. Germline CDR1 reads SEHNR; CDR2 reads FQNEAQ (reference sequence). V lost 7 bases and J lost 3; bases outside the gene matches: 8.

The rearrangement links TRBV7-3 to TRBJ1-1, with D tentatively TRBD1 (5 bases). The CDR3 loop spans 14 amino acids. Looked up from germline, CDR1 is SGHTA and CDR2 is FQGTGA. The V end was cut by 3 bases, the J end by 8 bases, with 16 bases between. The CDR3 DNA reads as TGTGCCAGCAGCTTGGGGGGGTCAGGGCAGGAAGCTTTCTTT. Protein: CASSLGGSGQEAFF. Supplemented by reference TRBV7-3 and TRBJ1-1, the full variable domain reads GAGVSQTPSNKVTEKGKYVELRCDPISGHTALYWYRQSLGQGPEFLIYFQGTGAADDSGLPNDRFFAVRPEGSVSTLKIQRTERGDSAVYLCASSLGGSGQEAFFGQGTRLTVV.

The sample holds a few counts of this clone. V and J are TRBV14 and TRBJ1-5; no firm D call. The V gene lost 1 base and the J gene lost 8 bases, with 12 bases spanning the gap. The germline gives CDR1 SGHDN, CDR2 FVKESK. CDR3 length: 14 amino acids. The CDR3 region has the DNA TGTGCCAGCAGCCAAGCGGGGTCGAATAAGCCCCAGCATTTT. It specifies CASSQAGSNKPQHF.

The V call is TRBV4-2, the J call TRBJ1-1; a weak D match, TRBD1 (5 bases). The V gene lost 0 bases and the J gene lost 0 bases, with 8 bases spanning the gap. This CDR3 contains 15 residues. Germline V gene lookup returns CDR1 LGHNA and CDR2 YNFKEQ. This CDR3 is CASSQERRVNTEAFF. The CDR3 nucleotides read TGTGCCAGCAGCCAAGAACGCAGGGTGAACACTGAAGCTTTCTTT.

The J gene is TRBJ1-1, the V gene TRBV10-1; a possible D gene is TRBD1 (6 bases). The CDR3 loop spans 14 amino acids. Germline V gene lookup returns CDR1 WNHNN and CDR2 SYGVQD (reference sequence). Trimming took off 4 bases at V and 5 bases at J, with 14 bases between the two ends. The chain's CDR3 is CASSVGGARTEAFF. CDR3 nucleotide sequence: TGCGCCAGCAGTGTCGGGGGGGCGAGAACTGAAGCTTTCTTT.

This clone was counted a few times. The CDR3 reads CASSSQGDQPQHF. The CDR3 DNA follows: TGTGCCAGCAGCTCACAGGGGGATCAGCCCCAGCATTTT. This chain connects TRBV7-2 to TRBJ1-5; 8 positions agree with TRBD1. The CDR3 loop spans 13 amino acids. Germline CDR1 reads SGHTA; CDR2 reads FQGNSA. The V segment lost 4 bases and the J segment 5 bases; nucleotides outside the gene matches: 1.

The rearrangement joins TRBV18 to TRBJ1-1, with 8 positions matching TRBD1. Germline V CDR1 and CDR2: KGHSH, LQKENI. The CDR3 consists of 14 residues. With 1 base clipped from V and 3 bases from J, the junction kept 1 base outside the gene matches. The CDR3 region is CASSPRGQDTEAFF. As DNA, the CDR3 is TGTGCCAGCTCACCACGGGGACAGGACACTGAAGCTTTCTTT.

The gene calls are TRBV7-7 and TRBJ2-2; 12 nucleotides match TRBD2. The junction had 9 bases not matched to a gene; V was cut back by 5 bases and J by 5 bases. This CDR3 contains 17 residues. Germline V CDR1 and CDR2: SSHAT, FNYEAQ (reference sequence). The CDR3 protein is CASSEDLAGGRTGELFF. The CDR3 nucleotides read TGTGCCAGCAGCGAAGACCTAGCGGGGGGGCGAACCGGGGAGCTGTTTTTT.

The V call is TRBV9, the J call TRBJ1-6; D is possibly TRBD1 (5 bases). Germline CDR1 is SGDLS and CDR2 is YYNGEE. V was pared by 0 bases and J by 0 bases, with 10 bases between. The length of the CDR3 is 17 residues. CDR3 sequence reads: CASSVGDRVSYNSPLHF. The CDR3 nucleotides read TGTGCCAGCAGCGTAGGAGACAGAGTCTCCTATAATTCACCCCTCCACTTT.

This clone came up a few times. This rearrangement joins TRBV6-6 to TRBJ2-2, with D tentatively TRBD1 (6 bases). The length of the CDR3 is 16 residues. Trimming removed 5 bases at V and 1 base at J, with 14 bases between. Germline V CDR1 and CDR2: MNHNY, SVGAGI (reference sequence). The CDR3 DNA reads TGTGCCAGCAGTCGTACAGGGTCGGGGAACACCGGGGAGCTGTTTTTT. Its translation is CASSRTGSGNTGELFF.

Only a few counts were recorded for this clone. The chain joins TRBV11-2 to TRBJ1-1, with 8 bases that match TRBD1. Trimming cost V 5 bases and J 3 bases; bases outside gene matches: 11. From germline, CDR1 is SGHAT and CDR2 FQNNGV. The CDR3 loop spans 16 amino acids. CDR3 residues: CASSPLQGGVYTEAFF. CDR3 nucleotide sequence: TGTGCCAGCAGCCCCCTACAGGGGGGGGTATACACTGAAGCTTTCTTT.

The gene calls are TRBV30 and TRBJ2-7; TRBD1 matches at 8 bases. CDR1 and CDR2 from the germline V gene are GTSNPN and SVGIG (reference sequence). The CDR3 loop spans 14 amino acids. V gave up 0 bases and J gave up 4 bases; unmatched junction bases: 5. The CDR3 is CAWSVRQGAYEQYF. The CDR3 region has the DNA TGTGCCTGGAGTGTACGGCAGGGGGCTTACGAGCAGTACTTC.

The CDR3 sequence is CASSQADRAEAGYTF. The CDR3 DNA follows: TGCGCCAGCAGCCAAGCCGACAGGGCTGAGGCTGGCTACACCTTC. This sequence joins TRBV4-1 and TRBJ1-2; 7 nucleotides align to TRBD1. Trimming took 1 base from V and 7 from J; bases not matched to a gene: 9. The CDR3 contains 15 residues. Germline V gives CDR1 MGHRA, CDR2 YSYEKL.